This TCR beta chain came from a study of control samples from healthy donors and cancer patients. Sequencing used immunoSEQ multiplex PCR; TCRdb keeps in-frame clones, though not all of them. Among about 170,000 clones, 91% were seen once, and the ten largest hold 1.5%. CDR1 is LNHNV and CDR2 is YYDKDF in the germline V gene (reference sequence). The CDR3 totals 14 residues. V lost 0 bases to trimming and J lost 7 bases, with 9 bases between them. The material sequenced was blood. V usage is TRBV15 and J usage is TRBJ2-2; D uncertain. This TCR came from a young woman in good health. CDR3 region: CATSRDPGFGELFF. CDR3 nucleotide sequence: TGTGCCACCAGCAGAGATCCCGGGTTCGGGGAGCTGTTTTTT.